The sequence of this TCR beta chain was determined in a study of Ad26.COV2.S vaccination and SARS-CoV-2 variants. Method: immunoSEQ multiplex PCR; TCRdb's copy keeps in-frame clones and lacks some. This table holds a few hundred thousand clones, roughly 90% found once. To note about this clone: What it binds is unknown.

The V and J ends lost 0 bases and 7 bases respectively, with 14 bases between them. This CDR3 is 14 amino acids long. From germline, CDR1 is SGHDT and CDR2 YYEEEE. Treatment indicated: roughly 20 received Ad26.COV2.S at low or high dose, single or two shots; roughly five received placebo; per-sample allocation not given. All samples were drawn on day 63, counting from the first vaccine or placebo injection. Study outcomes and limitations: Placebo recipients trailed vaccine recipients in spike-specific TCR breadth.

The chain employs TRBV5-6 and TRBJ2-7; D might be TRBD1 (5 bases). Sequences were derived from peripheral blood, sampled in a trial of Ad26.COV2.S vaccine versus placebo. The TCR originated in a person between 18 and 59 years old who received the Ad26.COV2.S COVID-19 vaccine or a placebo. The CDR3 protein is CASSLVGAQGEQYF. CDR3 DNA: TGTGCCAGCAGCTTGGTAGGGGCGCAGGGAGAGCAGTACTTC.